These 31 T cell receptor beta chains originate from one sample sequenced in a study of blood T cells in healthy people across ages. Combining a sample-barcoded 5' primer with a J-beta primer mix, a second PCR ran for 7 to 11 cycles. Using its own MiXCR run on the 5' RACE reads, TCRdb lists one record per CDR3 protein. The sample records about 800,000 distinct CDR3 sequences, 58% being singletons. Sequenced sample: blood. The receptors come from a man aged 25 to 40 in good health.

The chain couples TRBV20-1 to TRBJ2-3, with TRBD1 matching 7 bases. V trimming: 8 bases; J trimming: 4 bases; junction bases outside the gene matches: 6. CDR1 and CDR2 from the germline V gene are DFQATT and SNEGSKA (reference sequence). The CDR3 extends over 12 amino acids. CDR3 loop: CSRQGDADTQYF. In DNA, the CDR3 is TGCAGTCGGCAGGGGGACGCAGATACGCAGTATTTT.

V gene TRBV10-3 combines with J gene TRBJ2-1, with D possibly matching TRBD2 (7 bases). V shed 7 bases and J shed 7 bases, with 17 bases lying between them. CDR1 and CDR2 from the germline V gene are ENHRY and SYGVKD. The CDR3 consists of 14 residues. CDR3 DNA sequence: TGTGCCATCAAGGGAGGGGGGGGTTCGAATGAGCAGTTCTTC. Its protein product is CAIKGGGGSNEQFF.

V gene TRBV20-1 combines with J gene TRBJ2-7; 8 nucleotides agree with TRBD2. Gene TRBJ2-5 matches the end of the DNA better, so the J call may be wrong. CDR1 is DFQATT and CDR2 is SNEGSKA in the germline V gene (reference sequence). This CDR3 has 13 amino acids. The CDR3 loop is CSAVGGARETQYF. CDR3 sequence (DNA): TGCAGTGCCGTCGGGGGGGCGCGGGAGACCCAGTACTTC.

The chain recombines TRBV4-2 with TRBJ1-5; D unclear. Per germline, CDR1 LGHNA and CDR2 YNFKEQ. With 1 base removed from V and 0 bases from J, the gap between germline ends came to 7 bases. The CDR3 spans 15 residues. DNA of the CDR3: TGTGCCAGCAGCCAAGCGCAGAATAGCAATCAGCCCCAGCATTTT. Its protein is CASSQAQNSNQPQHF.

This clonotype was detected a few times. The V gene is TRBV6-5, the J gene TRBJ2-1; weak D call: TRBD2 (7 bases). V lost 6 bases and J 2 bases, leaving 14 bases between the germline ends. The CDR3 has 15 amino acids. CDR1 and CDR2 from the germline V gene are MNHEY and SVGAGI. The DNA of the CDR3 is TGTGCCAGCAGCGCAAGGGGGGGGACCTACAATGAGCAGTTCTTC. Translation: CASSARGGTYNEQFF.

In DNA form, the CDR3 reads TGCAGCGCACCTCCCGATGCAGGACTATCGGGAGAGCAGTTCTTC. Protein: CSAPPDAGLSGEQFF. The rearrangement joins TRBV29-1 to TRBJ2-1; tentatively, D is TRBD2 (6 bases). This CDR3 is 15 amino acids long. CDR1 and CDR2 (germline): SQVTM, ANQGSEA. The germline V and J ends were trimmed by 7 bases and 10 bases, with 26 bases remaining between them.

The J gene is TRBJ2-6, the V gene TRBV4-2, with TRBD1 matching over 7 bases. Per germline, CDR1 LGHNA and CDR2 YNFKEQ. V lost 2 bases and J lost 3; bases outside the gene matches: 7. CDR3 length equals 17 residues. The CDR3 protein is CASSQSTGNGGANVLTF. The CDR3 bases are TGTGCCAGCAGCCAATCGACAGGGAACGGTGGGGCCAACGTCCTGACTTTC.

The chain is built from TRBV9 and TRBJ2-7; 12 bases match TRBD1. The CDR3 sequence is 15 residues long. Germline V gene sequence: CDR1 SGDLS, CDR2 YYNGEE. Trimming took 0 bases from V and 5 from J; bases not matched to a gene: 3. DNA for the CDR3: TGTGCCAGCAGCGTAGGGGACAGGGGGCTCAACGAGCAGTACTTC. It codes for CASSVGDRGLNEQYF. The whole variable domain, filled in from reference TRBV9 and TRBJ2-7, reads DSGVTQTPKHLITATGQRVTLRCSPRSGDLSVYWYQQSLDQGLQFLIQYYNGEERAKGNILERFSAQQFPDLHSELNLSSLELGDSALYFCASSVGDRGLNEQYFGPGTRLTVT.

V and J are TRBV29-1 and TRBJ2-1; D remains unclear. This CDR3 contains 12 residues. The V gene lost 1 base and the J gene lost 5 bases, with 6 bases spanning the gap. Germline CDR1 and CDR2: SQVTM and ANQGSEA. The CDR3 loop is CSVEALHNEQFF. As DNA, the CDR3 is TGCAGCGTTGAAGCCCTACACAATGAGCAGTTCTTC.

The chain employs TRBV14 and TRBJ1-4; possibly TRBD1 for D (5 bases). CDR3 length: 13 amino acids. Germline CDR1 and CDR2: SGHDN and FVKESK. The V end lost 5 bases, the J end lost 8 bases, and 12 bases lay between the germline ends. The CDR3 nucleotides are TGTGCCAGCAGCTCAGGGTTGAGGGAAAAACTGTTTTTT. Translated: CASSSGLREKLFF. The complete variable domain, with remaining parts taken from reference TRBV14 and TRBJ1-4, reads EAGVTQFPSHSVIEKGQTVTLRCDPISGHDNLYWYRRVMGKEIKFLLHFVKESKQDESGMPNNRFLAERTGGTYSTLKVQPAELEDSGVYFCASSSGLREKLFFGSGTQLSVL.

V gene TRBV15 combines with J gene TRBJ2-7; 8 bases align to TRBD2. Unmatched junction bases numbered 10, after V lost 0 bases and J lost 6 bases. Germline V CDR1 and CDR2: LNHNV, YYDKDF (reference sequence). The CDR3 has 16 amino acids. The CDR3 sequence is CATSRDRMAGGSEQYF. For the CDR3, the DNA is TGTGCCACCAGCAGAGATCGAATGGCGGGAGGTTCCGAGCAGTACTTC.

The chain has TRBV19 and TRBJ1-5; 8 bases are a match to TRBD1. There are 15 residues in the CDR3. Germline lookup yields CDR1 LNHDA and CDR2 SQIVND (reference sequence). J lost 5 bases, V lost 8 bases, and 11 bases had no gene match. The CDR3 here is CASGLWTGRDQPQHF. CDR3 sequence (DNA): TGTGCCAGTGGCCTCTGGACAGGGAGGGATCAGCCCCAGCATTTT.

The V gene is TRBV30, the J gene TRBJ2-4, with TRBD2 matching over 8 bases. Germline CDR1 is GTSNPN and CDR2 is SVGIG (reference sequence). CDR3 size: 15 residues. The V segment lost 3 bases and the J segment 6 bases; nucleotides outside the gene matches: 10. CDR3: CAWSAPGTSVNIQYF. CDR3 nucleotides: TGTGCCTGGAGCGCCCCCGGGACTAGTGTAAACATTCAGTACTTC.

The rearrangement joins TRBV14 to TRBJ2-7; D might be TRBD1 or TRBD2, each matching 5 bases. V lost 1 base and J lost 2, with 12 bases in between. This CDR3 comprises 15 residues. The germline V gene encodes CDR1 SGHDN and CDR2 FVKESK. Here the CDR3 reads CASSQVFGATYEQYF. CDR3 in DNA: TGTGCCAGCAGCCAAGTTTTCGGGGCCACCTACGAGCAGTACTTC.

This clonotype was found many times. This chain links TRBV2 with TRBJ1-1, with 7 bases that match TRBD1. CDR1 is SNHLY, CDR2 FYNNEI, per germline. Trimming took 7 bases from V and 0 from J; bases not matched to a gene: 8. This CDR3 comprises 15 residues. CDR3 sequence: CASNTGEWLNTEAFF. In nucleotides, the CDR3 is TGTGCCAGCAATACAGGGGAATGGTTGAACACTGAAGCTTTCTTT.

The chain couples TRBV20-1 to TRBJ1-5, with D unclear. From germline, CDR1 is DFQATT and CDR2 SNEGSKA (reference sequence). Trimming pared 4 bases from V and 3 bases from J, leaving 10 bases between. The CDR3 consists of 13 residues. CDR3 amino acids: CSAIRAANQPQHF. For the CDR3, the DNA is TGCAGTGCTATACGGGCCGCCAATCAGCCCCAGCATTTT.

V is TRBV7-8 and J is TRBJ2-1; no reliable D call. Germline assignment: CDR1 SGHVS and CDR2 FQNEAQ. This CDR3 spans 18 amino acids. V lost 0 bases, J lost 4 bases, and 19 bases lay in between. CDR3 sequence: CASSLAMAPQIPYNEQFF. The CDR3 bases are TGTGCCAGCAGCTTAGCTATGGCGCCCCAGATTCCTTACAATGAGCAGTTCTTC.

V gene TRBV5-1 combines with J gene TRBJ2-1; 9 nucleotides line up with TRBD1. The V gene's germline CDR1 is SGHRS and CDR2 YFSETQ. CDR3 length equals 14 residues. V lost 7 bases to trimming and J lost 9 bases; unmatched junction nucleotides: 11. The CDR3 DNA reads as TGCGCCAGCGCCTCCGGGACAGGGCTCGGTGAGCAGTTCTTC. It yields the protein CASASGTGLGEQFF.

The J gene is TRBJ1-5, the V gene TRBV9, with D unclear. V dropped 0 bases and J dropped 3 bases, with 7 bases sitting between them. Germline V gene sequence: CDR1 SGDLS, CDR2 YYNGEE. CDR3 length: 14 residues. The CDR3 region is CASSVGVDNQPQHF. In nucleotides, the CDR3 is TGTGCCAGCAGCGTAGGAGTGGACAATCAGCCCCAGCATTTT.

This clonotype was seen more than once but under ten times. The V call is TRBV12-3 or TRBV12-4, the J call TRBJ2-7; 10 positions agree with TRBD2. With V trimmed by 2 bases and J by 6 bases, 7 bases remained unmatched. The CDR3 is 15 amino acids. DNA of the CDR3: TGTGCCAGCAGTTTACGAGCGGGGGGGTTTTCCGAGCAGTACTTC. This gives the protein CASSLRAGGFSEQYF.

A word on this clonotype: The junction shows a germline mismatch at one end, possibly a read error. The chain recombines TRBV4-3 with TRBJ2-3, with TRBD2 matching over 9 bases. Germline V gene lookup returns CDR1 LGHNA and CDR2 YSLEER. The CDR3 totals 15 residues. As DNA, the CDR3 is TGCGCCAGCAGCCAGACGCGGGAGGGACTAGATGCGCAGTATTTT. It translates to CASSQTREGLDAQYF.

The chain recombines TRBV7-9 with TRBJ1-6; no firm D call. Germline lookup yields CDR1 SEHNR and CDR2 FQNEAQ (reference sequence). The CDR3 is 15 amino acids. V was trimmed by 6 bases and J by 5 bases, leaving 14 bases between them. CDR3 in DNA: TGTGCCAGCAGGGGTGGCCCAGATCATAATTCACCCCTCCACTTT. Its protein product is CASRGGPDHNSPLHF. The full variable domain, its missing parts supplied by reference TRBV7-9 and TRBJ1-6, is DTGVSQNPRHKITKRGQNVTFRCDPISEHNRLYWYRQTLGQGPEFLTYFQNEAQLEKSRLLSDRFSAERPKGSFSTLEIQRTEQGDSAMYLCASRGGPDHNSPLHFGNGTRLTVT.

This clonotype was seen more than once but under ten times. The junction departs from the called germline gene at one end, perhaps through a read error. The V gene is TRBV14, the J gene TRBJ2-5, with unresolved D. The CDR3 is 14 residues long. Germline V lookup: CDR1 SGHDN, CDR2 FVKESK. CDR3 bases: TGTGCTAGCAGCCAGTCCGACGTCCAAGAGACCCAGTACTTC. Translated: CASSQSDVQETQYF.

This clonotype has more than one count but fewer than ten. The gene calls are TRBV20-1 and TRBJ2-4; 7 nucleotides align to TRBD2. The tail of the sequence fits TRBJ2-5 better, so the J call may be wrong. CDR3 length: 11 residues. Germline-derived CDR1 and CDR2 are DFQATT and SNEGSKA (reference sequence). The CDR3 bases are TGCGCTATCGGGGGGCAAGAGACCCAGTACTTC. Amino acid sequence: CAIGGQETQYF.

The DNA of the CDR3 is TGCAGTGCTAGAGGGAATAGGGGGGGGAGCGGCTACACCTTC. Protein product: CSARGNRGGSGYTF. The genes are TRBV20-1 and TRBJ1-2, with a weak D call TRBD1 (6 bases). The CDR3 length is 14 residues. Germline assignment: CDR1 DFQATT and CDR2 SNEGSKA (reference sequence). With 1 base removed from V and 8 bases from J, the gap between germline ends came to 17 bases.

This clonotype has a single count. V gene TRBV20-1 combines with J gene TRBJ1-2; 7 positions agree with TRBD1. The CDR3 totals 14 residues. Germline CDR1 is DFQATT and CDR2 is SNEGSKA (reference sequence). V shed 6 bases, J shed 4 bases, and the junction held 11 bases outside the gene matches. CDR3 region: CSAGPGRGVYGYTF. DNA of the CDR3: TGCAGTGCCGGACCGGGCAGGGGGGTCTATGGCTACACCTTC.

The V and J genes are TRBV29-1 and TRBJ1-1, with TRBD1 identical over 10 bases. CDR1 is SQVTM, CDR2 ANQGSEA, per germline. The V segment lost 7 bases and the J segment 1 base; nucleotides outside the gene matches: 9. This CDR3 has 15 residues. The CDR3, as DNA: TGCAGCGGCGAGACAGGGGGCACAGGGAACACTGAAGCTTTCTTT. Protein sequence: CSGETGGTGNTEAFF.

The CDR3 sequence: CASSVDRTYEQYF. Written as DNA, the CDR3 is TGTGCCAGCAGTGTCGACAGGACCTACGAGCAGTACTTC. The chain couples TRBV7-2 to TRBJ2-7, with a weak D call TRBD1 (6 bases). V gave up 6 bases and J gave up 2 bases, with 11 bases separating them. This CDR3 comprises 13 residues. Germline loops: CDR1 SGHTA, CDR2 FQGNSA. The full variable domain, completed using reference TRBV7-2 and TRBJ2-7, is GAGVSQSPSNKVTEKGKDVELRCDPISGHTALYWYRQSLGQGLEFLIYFQGNSAPDKSGLPSDRFSAERTGGSVSTLTIQRTQQEDSAVYLCASSVDRTYEQYFGPGTRLTVT.

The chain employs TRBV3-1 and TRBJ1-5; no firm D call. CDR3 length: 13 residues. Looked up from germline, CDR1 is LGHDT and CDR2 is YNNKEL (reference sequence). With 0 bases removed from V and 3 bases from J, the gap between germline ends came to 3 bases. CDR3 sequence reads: CASSQDFNQPQHF. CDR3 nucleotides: TGTGCCAGCAGCCAAGATTTCAATCAGCCCCAGCATTTT. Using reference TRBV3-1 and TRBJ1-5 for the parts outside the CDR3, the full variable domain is DTAVSQTPKYLVTQMGNDKSIKCEQNLGHDTMYWYKQDSKKFLKIMFSYNNKELIINETVPNRFSPKSPDKAHLNLHINSLELGDSAVYFCASSQDFNQPQHFGDGTRLSIL.

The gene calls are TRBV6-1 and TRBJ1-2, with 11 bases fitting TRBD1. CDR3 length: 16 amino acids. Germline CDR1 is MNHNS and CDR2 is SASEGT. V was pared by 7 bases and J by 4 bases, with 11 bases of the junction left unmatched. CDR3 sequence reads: CASTGTGGFRIYGYTF. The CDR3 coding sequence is TGTGCCAGCACCGGGACAGGGGGTTTTCGTATCTATGGCTACACCTTC.

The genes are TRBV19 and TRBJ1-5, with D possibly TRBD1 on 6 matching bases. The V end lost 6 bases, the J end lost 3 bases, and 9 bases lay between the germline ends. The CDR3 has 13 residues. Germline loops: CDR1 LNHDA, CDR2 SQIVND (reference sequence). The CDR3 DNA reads TGTGCCAGTAGCAGGGGCGTCAATCAGCCCCAGCATTTT. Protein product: CASSRGVNQPQHF.